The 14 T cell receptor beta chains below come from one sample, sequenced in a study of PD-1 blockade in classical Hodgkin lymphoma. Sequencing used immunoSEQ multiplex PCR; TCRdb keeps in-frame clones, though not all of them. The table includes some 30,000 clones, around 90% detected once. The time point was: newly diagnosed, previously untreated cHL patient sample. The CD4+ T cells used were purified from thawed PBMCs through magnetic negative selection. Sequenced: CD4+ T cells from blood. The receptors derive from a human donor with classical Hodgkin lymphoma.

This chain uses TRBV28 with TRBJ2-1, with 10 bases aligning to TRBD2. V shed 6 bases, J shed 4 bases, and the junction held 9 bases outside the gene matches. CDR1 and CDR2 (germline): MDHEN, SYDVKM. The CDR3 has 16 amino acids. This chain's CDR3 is CASRTPSGSAYNEQFF. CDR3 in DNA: TGTGCCAGCAGGACCCCTAGCGGGAGCGCGTACAATGAGCAGTTCTTC.

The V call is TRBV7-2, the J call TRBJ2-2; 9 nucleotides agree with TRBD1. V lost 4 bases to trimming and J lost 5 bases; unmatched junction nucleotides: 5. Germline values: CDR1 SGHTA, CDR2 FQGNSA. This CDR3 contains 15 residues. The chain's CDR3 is CASSSTGGDTGELFF. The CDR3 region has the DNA TGTGCCAGCAGCTCGACAGGGGGAGATACCGGGGAGCTGTTTTTT.

This CDR3 reads CASSPSGTNTGELFF. DNA for the CDR3: TGTGCCAGCAGTCCCAGCGGGACGAACACCGGGGAGCTGTTTTTT. The chain recombines TRBV6-4 with TRBJ2-2; 7 bases match TRBD2. The CDR3 consists of 15 residues. The V gene end was trimmed by 5 bases and the J gene end by 0 bases; junction bases not matched to a gene: 3. The germline gives CDR1 MRHNA, CDR2 SNTAGT.

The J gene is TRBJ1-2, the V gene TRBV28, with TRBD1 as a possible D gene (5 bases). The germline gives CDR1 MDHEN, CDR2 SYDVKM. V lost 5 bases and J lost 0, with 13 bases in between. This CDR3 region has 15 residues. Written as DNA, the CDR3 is TGTGCCAGCAGTCTGAGTGGGGGGGCTAACTATGGCTACACCTTC. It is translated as CASSLSGGANYGYTF.

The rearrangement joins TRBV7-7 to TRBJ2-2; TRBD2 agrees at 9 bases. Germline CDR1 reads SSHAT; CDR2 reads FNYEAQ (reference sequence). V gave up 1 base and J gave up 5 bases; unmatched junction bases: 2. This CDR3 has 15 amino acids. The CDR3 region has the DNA TGTGCCAGCAGCTTAGGCCTAGCGGGAACCGGGGAGCTGTTTTTT. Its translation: CASSLGLAGTGELFF.

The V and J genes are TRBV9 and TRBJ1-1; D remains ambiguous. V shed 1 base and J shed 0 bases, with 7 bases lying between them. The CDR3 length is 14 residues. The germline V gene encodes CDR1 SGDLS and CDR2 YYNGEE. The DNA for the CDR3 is TGTGCCAGCAGCGTAAGTACTATGAACACTGAAGCTTTCTTT. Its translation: CASSVSTMNTEAFF.

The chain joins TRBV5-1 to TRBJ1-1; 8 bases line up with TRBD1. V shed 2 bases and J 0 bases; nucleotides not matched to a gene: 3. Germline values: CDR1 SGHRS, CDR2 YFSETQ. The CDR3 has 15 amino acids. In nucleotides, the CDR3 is TGCGCCAGCAGCTTCGGGACAGGACTGAACACTGAAGCTTTCTTT. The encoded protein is CASSFGTGLNTEAFF.

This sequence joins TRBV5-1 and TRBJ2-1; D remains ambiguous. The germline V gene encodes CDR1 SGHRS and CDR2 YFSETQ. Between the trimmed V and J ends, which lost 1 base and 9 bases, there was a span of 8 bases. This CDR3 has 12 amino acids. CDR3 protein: CASSLPGIEQFF. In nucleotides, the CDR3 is TGCGCCAGCAGCTTGCCCGGAATTGAGCAGTTCTTC.

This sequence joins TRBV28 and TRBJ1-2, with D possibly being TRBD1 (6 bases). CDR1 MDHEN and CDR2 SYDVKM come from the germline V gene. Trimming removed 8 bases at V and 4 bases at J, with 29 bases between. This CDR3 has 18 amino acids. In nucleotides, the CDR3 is TGTGCCAGCCTTGATTTGGTGGGGGTCGGAGGACAGCCCTATGGCTACACCTTC. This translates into CASLDLVGVGGQPYGYTF.

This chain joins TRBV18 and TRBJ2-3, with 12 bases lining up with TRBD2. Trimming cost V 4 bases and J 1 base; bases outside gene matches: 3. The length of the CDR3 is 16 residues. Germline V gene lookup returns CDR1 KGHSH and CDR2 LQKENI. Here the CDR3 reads CASSRTSGIRTDTQYF. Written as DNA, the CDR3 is TGTGCCAGCTCACGGACTAGCGGGATTCGCACAGATACGCAGTATTTT.

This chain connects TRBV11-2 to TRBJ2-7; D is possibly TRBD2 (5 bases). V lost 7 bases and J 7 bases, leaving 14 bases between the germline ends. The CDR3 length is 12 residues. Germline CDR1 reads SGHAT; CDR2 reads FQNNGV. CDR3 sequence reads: CASTRTVVEQYF. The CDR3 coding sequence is TGTGCCAGCACCCGGACTGTCGTAGAGCAGTACTTC.

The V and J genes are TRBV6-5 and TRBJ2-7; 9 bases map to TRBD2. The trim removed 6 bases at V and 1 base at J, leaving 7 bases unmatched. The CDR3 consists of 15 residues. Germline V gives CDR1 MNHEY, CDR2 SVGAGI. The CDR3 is CASSQTSGRSYEQYF. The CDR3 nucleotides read TGTGCCAGCAGCCAGACTAGCGGTCGATCCTACGAGCAGTACTTC.

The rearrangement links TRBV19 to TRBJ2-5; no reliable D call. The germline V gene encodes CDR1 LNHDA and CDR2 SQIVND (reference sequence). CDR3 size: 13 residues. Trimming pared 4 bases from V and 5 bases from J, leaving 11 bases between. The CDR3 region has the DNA TGTGCCAGTAGTAAGGCAAGGCAGGAGACCCAGTACTTC. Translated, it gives CASSKARQETQYF.

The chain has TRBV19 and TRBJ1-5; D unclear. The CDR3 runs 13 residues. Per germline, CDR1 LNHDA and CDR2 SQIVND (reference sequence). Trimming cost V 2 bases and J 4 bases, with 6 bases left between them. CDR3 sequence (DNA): TGTGCCAGTAGTATAAATGGAAATCAGCCCCAGCATTTT. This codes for CASSINGNQPQHF.